This passage covers 7 T cell receptor beta chains from one sample sequenced in a study of cytomegalovirus exposure and HLA in healthy donors. Profiling relied on immunoSEQ multiplex PCR, and the TCRdb table lists in-frame clones only, not all of them. In the table there are approximately 140,000 clones, approximately 84% of which are singletons. The sequencing sample was made of PBMCs. The source of these receptors is a woman aged 25 to 39 in good health and CMV-seronegative.

V usage is TRBV6-9 and J usage is TRBJ2-1, with TRBD2 matching 11 bases. This CDR3 is 16 amino acids long. The germline V gene encodes CDR1 MNHGY and CDR2 SVAAGI. J gave up 8 bases and V 7 bases, and 13 bases lay outside the gene matches. CDR3 in amino acids: CASKSKDSGGAYEQFF. CDR3 coding DNA: TGTGCCAGCAAGTCGAAAGATAGCGGGGGGGCATATGAGCAGTTCTTC.

The chain uses TRBV28 and TRBJ2-5; D may be TRBD1 (6 bases). The CDR3 is made up of 15 amino acids. V dropped 6 bases and J dropped 2 bases, with 16 bases sitting between them. Germline assignment: CDR1 MDHEN and CDR2 SYDVKM. The CDR3 protein is CASSLLVGGQETQYF. The CDR3 bases are TGTGCCAGCAGCCTCCTGGTAGGGGGACAAGAGACCCAGTACTTC.

The rearrangement links TRBV5-1 to TRBJ2-3; D is uncertain. The CDR3 covers 12 residues. Deletions cut 0 bases from V and 9 bases from J, with 8 bases between. Germline assignment: CDR1 SGHRS and CDR2 YFSETQ. DNA of the CDR3: TGCGCCAGCAGCTTGGAAGCTAACACGCAGTATTTT. Translating it yields CASSLEANTQYF.

This chain uses TRBV11-2 with TRBJ1-6; D is perhaps TRBD1 (6 bases). This CDR3 spans 16 amino acids. Germline V lookup: CDR1 SGHAT, CDR2 FQNNGV. The V end lost 4 bases, the J end lost 7 bases, and 17 bases lay between the germline ends. This CDR3 is CASSSPGRGNNSPLHF. The DNA for the CDR3 is TGTGCCAGCAGCTCCCCGGGGAGGGGGAACAATTCACCCCTCCACTTT.

The chain joins TRBV2 to TRBJ2-5, with 10 bases matching TRBD2. The V gene's germline CDR1 is SNHLY and CDR2 FYNNEI. The CDR3 contains 13 residues. Germline trimming cut 8 bases from V and 5 bases from J; bases unmatched to any gene: 5. The CDR3: CASQRGGLETQYF. The CDR3 DNA is TGTGCCAGCCAGCGGGGGGGCCTGGAGACCCAGTACTTC.

This rearrangement joins TRBV7-2 to TRBJ2-3; the match to TRBD2 covers 7 bases. CDR1 and CDR2 from the germline V gene are SGHTA and FQGNSA. V shed 2 bases and J 1 base; nucleotides not matched to a gene: 3. The CDR3 has 15 amino acids. As DNA, the CDR3 is TGTGCCAGCAGCTTATTGGCGGGGGGCACAGATACGCAGTATTTT. It yields the protein CASSLLAGGTDTQYF.

This clone was recorded only once. This chain uses TRBV5-4 with TRBJ2-7; tentatively, D is TRBD2 (5 bases). Between the trimmed V and J ends, which lost 0 bases and 4 bases, there was a span of 11 bases. Germline loops: CDR1 SGHNT, CDR2 YYREEE (reference sequence). This CDR3 is built from 14 residues. The CDR3 nucleotides are TGTGCCAGCAGCTTGGGGGCGGAGGTGTACGAGCAGTACTTC. Translation gives CASSLGAEVYEQYF. Variable domain in full (rest from reference TRBV5-4 and TRBJ2-7): ETGVTQSPTHLIKTRGQQVTLRCSSQSGHNTVSWYQQALGQGPQFIFQYYREEENGRGNFPPRFSGLQFPNYSSELNVNALELDDSALYLCASSLGAEVYEQYFGPGTRLTVT.